The T cell receptor (beta chain) under discussion was sequenced for a study of cytomegalovirus exposure and HLA in healthy donors (dated by TCRdb to about 2017). With respect to the entire study: According to a later analysis, one platform produced both the 100 to 150 validation repertoires and the 700 or so repertoires of the first cohort. The aim of the study was to test whether cataloging public T cell receptors could identify signatures of past pathogen exposure. Besides the first cohort of approximately 670 subjects, a separate validation cohort made up of over 100 different subjects was used. To predict cytomegalovirus infection status, the study brought together high-throughput TCR immunosequencing, statistical association of individual TCRs with disease status, and machine learning. Paper-wide results and their limitations: All 120 or so repertoires were used to score co-occurrence in the validation cohort in a later analysis, because that analysis had no HLA typing for the cohort. Three of the identified cytomegalovirus-associated TCR beta chains were confirmed in vitro to be specific for cytomegalovirus antigens. The study gave a list of 150 to 200 TCR beta chains associated with cytomegalovirus. A later analysis found that TCRs clustered in the first cohort also tended to co-occur in the roughly 120 validation repertoires, with approximately 95% of cluster scores above 0. The authors suggested that the approach could potentially be extended to other disease states and immunological phenotypes. The classifier was reported to diagnose cytomegalovirus status with high specificity and sensitivity in both the original cohort and the validation cohort. Most TCR sequences were observed very rarely across donors, whereas some public TCRs were present in many individuals.

Donors formed part of the validation cohort, which comprised over a hundred subjects and was distinct from the first cohort of some 700 subjects. Libraries were made using the immunoSEQ multiplex PCR assay. Under the source paper's analysis protocol: A statistical classification framework was developed to diagnose cytomegalovirus status using the catalog of TCR beta chain sequences. What TCRdb holds here is the immuneACCESS table cut down to in-frame rearrangements. Part of the clones is not present; checked against another copy, under half of the missing clones reflect an unresolved V gene, and the others are unexplained. D and trimming were read from the DNA, whereas the V and J calls and clone size are those reported in that table. The sample has around 98,000 clones on record, roughly 87% of them singletons. The ten biggest clones cover about 5.7% of the sample. Note on this clone: Its cognate antigen has yet to be identified. It has no much larger one-base neighbor in the sample; base qualities were not kept.

Including the terminal cysteine and phenylalanine, the CDR3 comprises 16 residues. Kept here is only the CDR3 DNA, which spans 48 bases and is read in frame from base 1. Clipping removes 2 bases from V and 4 bases from J, with 7 as the unmatched junction base count. Taken from the germline V gene (reference sequence), the CDR1 and CDR2 loops are SGHNT and YYREEE. This receptor was obtained from a man between 18 and 35 years old in good health and CMV-seropositive. The chain employs TRBV5-4 and TRBJ2-3, and TRBD1 aligns with 10 junction nucleotides. What was sequenced was PBMCs. The base sequence is TGTGCCAGCAGCTTACCGGGACAGGGGATTTCAGATACGCAGTATTTT. Its product reads: CASSLPGQGISDTQYF.